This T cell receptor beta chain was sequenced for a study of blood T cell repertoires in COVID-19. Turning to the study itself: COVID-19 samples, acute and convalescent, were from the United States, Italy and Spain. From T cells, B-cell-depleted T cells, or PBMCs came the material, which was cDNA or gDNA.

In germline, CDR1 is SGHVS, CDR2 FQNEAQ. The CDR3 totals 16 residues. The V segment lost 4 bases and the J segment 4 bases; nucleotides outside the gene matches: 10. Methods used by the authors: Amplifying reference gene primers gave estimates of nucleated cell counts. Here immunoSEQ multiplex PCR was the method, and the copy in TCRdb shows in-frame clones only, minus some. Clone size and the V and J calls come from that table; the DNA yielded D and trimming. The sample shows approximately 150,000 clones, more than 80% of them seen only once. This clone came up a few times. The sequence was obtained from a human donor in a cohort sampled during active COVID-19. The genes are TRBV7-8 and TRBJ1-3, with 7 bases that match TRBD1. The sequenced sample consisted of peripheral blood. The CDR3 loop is CASSSLTGLGGNTIYF. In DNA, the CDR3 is TGTGCCAGCAGCTCCCTGACAGGGCTGGGGGGAAACACCATATATTTT.